This TCR beta chain was sequenced during a study of blood T cell repertoires in COVID-19. Background on the study: Spain, Italy and the United States supplied samples that represented acute and convalescent COVID-19. T cells, B-cell-depleted T cells, or PBMCs provided the cDNA or gDNA that served as material.

Trimming removed 4 bases from V and 6 bases from J, with 9 bases in between. Looked up from germline, CDR1 is SGHDN and CDR2 is FVKESK. CDR3 length: 12 residues. Original methodology: By means of reference gene primer amplification, nucleated cell counts were estimated. The method was immunoSEQ multiplex PCR; TCRdb's version includes in-frame clones alone and lacks a portion of them. That table is the source of V, J and clone size, and D and trimming were worked out from the DNA. The top ten hold approximately 0.87% of the sample, which has approximately 100,000 clones, 65% to 75% seen once. The sample was peripheral blood. The clonotype was recovered from a human donor with acute or convalescent COVID-19. The donor label of this sample is uncertain. The gene calls are TRBV14 and TRBJ1-2; D not certain. The CDR3 DNA reads as TGTGCCAGCAGCCCGGTCAACCATGGCTACACCTTC. Protein product: CASSPVNHGYTF.